This T cell receptor (beta chain) derives from a study of cytomegalovirus exposure and HLA in healthy donors. Study-wide context: Previous work identified 100 million or so unique TCR beta sequences from some 170 million T cells. 81% of several hundred genotyped donors fell in the Caucasian-associated ancestry cluster.

The germline gives CDR1 LNHNV, CDR2 YYDKDF (reference sequence). The germline V and J ends were trimmed by 0 bases and 3 bases, with 6 bases remaining between them. There are 14 residues in the CDR3. PCR employed 60 Vbeta and 13 Jbeta primers. Using immunoSEQ multiplex PCR, the repertoire was profiled, and TCRdb retains in-frame clones only, with some absent. The sample holds tens of thousands of clones, about 80% seen once. This TCR was recovered from a male donor in good health and CMV-seronegative. The gene calls are TRBV15 and TRBJ1-5; maybe TRBD1 (5 bases). The sequenced sample consisted of PBMCs. CDR3 coding DNA: TGTGCCACCAGCAGAGACAGGGACAATCAGCCCCAGCATTTT. Amino acids: CATSRDRDNQPQHF.